The 18 T cell receptor beta chains given below trace back to one sample, sequenced in a study of cytomegalovirus exposure and HLA in healthy donors. PCR amplification relied on 60 Vbeta primers (plus 13 Jbeta primers). Measured with immunoSEQ multiplex PCR; TCRdb has only the in-frame clones, and not every one. The sample totals roughly 34,000 clones. Sample: PBMCs. The origin of the receptors is a man between 40 and 49 years old in good health and CMV-seronegative.

J is TRBJ1-1 and V is TRBV19, with a possible D match to TRBD1 (6 bases). CDR3 length equals 15 residues. Germline values: CDR1 LNHDA, CDR2 SQIVND (reference sequence). The germline V and J ends were trimmed by 7 bases and 1 base, with 16 bases remaining between them. CDR3 amino acids: CASTLRGAGNTEAFF. In nucleotides, the CDR3 is TGTGCCAGTACCCTCAGGGGCGCGGGGAACACTGAAGCTTTCTTT.

Of note for this clone: The junction and the germline gene differ at one end; a read error may be behind it. The rearrangement uses TRBV9 and TRBJ2-3; D remains ambiguous. The V gene's germline CDR1 is SGDLS and CDR2 YYNGEE. This CDR3 is 15 amino acids long. Here the CDR3 DNA reads TGTGCCAGCAGCGTAGGGGCCTTCGGCACAGATAAGCAGTATTTT. Residues: CASSVGAFGTDKQYF.

CDR3 bases: TGTGCCAGCAGCTTTGGACAGGGTGGCGAGCAGTACTTC. This sequence encodes CASSFGQGGEQYF. The chain recombines TRBV5-5 with TRBJ2-7; 8 bases are shared with TRBD1. Trimming took 2 bases from V and 6 from J; bases not matched to a gene: 4. The CDR3 loop spans 13 amino acids. Germline V CDR1 and CDR2: SGHKS, YYEKEE (reference sequence).

The V and J genes are TRBV2 and TRBJ1-5, with D tentatively TRBD1 (6 bases). CDR1 and CDR2 from the germline V gene are SNHLY and FYNNEI. The CDR3 totals 13 residues. Trimming cost V 7 bases and J 6 bases, with 13 bases left between them. The CDR3 here is CASNRGEGQPQHF. The CDR3 coding sequence is TGTGCCAGCAATAGGGGGGAGGGTCAGCCCCAGCATTTT.

The J gene is TRBJ2-1, the V gene TRBV6-1; TRBD2 matches 13 bases. The junction had 3 bases not matched to a gene; V was cut back by 6 bases and J by 7 bases. CDR1 and CDR2 (germline): MNHNS, SASEGT. The CDR3 extends over 14 amino acids. CDR3 in DNA: TGTGCCAGCAGGGGGACTAGCGGGATTAATGAGCAGTTCTTC. Encoded protein: CASRGTSGINEQFF.

This chain links TRBV28 with TRBJ2-7; D remains ambiguous. The germline V and J ends were trimmed by 7 bases and 0 bases, with 13 bases remaining between them. Looked up from germline, CDR1 is MDHEN and CDR2 is SYDVKM. The CDR3 covers 14 residues. The CDR3: CASTPRMISYEQYF. As DNA, the CDR3 is TGTGCCAGCACCCCCAGGATGATCTCCTACGAGCAGTACTTC.

The rearrangement joins TRBV7-8 to TRBJ1-1; weak D call: TRBD1 (6 bases). Germline values: CDR1 SGHVS, CDR2 FQNEAQ. The CDR3 runs to 15 residues. V was pared by 5 bases and J by 0 bases, with 13 bases between. The CDR3 protein is CASSDRTALNTEAFF. In nucleotides, the CDR3 is TGTGCCAGCAGCGATCGGACAGCCTTGAACACTGAAGCTTTCTTT.

This chain connects TRBV29-1 to TRBJ1-2; 8 positions match TRBD1. V lost 3 bases and J lost 5; bases outside the gene matches: 11. Germline CDR1 and CDR2: SQVTM and ANQGSEA. CDR3 length equals 15 residues. The CDR3, as DNA: TGCAGCGTTGACGACACCAGGGGGCAAGGGTATGGCTACACCTTC. Its translation: CSVDDTRGQGYGYTF.

CDR3 protein: CASSFTGGASGNTIYF. For the CDR3, the DNA is TGTGCCAGCAGCTTTACAGGCGGGGCCTCTGGAAACACCATATATTTT. J is TRBJ1-3 and V is TRBV11-3; D is possibly TRBD1 (5 bases). CDR1 is SGHNT, CDR2 YENEEA, per germline. The germline V and J ends were trimmed by 3 bases and 0 bases, with 12 bases remaining between them. This CDR3 contains 16 residues.

CDR3 loop: CASSLPPGRGTGELFF. CDR3 in DNA: TGCGCCAGCAGCCTCCCCCCCGGGAGAGGCACCGGGGAGCTGTTTTTT. The chain is built from TRBV4-1 and TRBJ2-2; a possible D gene is TRBD2 (6 bases). The germline V gene has CDR1 MGHRA and CDR2 YSYEKL. Trimming cost V 4 bases and J 4 bases, with 16 bases left between them. The CDR3 is 16 residues long.

The chain employs TRBV29-1 and TRBJ1-1; 7 nucleotides align to TRBD1. Germline CDR1 reads SQVTM; CDR2 reads ANQGSEA. This CDR3 has 12 amino acids. The J segment lost 6 bases and the V segment lost 6 bases, leaving 7 bases of the junction unmatched. The CDR3 DNA sequence: TGCAGCGTCACAGGGGCTTACTCTGAAGCTTTCTTT. Translated: CSVTGAYSEAFF.

The CDR3: CASIGTSGVPYEQYF. The DNA of the CDR3 is TGCGCCAGCATCGGGACTAGCGGAGTTCCATACGAGCAGTACTTC. The chain carries TRBV10-1 and TRBJ2-7; TRBD2 matches at 11 bases. The CDR3 spans 15 residues. CDR1 and CDR2 from the germline V gene are WNHNN and SYGVQD (reference sequence). The V and J ends lost 7 bases and 4 bases, in that order; junction bases with no gene match: 9.

CDR3 sequence reads: CASSPRTSGIHEQFF. The CDR3 DNA sequence: TGTGCCAGCTCCCCCAGGACTAGCGGGATCCATGAGCAGTTCTTC. The chain joins TRBV6-6 to TRBJ2-1, with 12 bases that match TRBD2. The CDR3 length is 15 residues. The trim removed 8 bases at V and 8 bases at J, leaving 10 bases unmatched. Looked up from germline, CDR1 is MNHNY and CDR2 is SVGAGI (reference sequence).

V usage is TRBV6-5 and J usage is TRBJ2-1; 12 bases agree with TRBD1. Germline loops: CDR1 MNHEY, CDR2 SVGAGI. V lost 6 bases to trimming and J lost 8 bases; unmatched junction nucleotides: 8. The CDR3 extends over 15 amino acids. In nucleotides, the CDR3 is TGTGCCAGCAGATTGGGACAGGGGGCTGTCGATGAGCAGTTCTTC. Translating it yields CASRLGQGAVDEQFF.

This chain uses TRBV4-3 with TRBJ2-7; a weak D match, TRBD2 (5 bases). Trimming stripped 0 bases from V and 10 bases from J, with 13 bases between. The CDR3 totals 13 residues. Germline CDR1 LGHNA, CDR2 YSLEER. The CDR3 nucleotides read TGCGCCAGCAGCCAAGATCATTTCGGGGTTCAGTACTTC. Translation: CASSQDHFGVQYF.

The chain joins TRBV27 to TRBJ1-5; TRBD1 matches 9 bases. There are 18 residues in the CDR3. Unmatched junction bases numbered 13, after V lost 6 bases and J lost 1 base. Per the germline V gene, CDR1 is MNHEY and CDR2 is SMNVEV (reference sequence). The CDR3 nucleotides are TGTGCCAGCAGGTTAACCGGGACAGGGCCTAGAAGCAATCAGCCCCAGCATTTT. Amino acid sequence: CASRLTGTGPRSNQPQHF.

The chain carries TRBV28 and TRBJ2-5, with D tentatively TRBD2 (6 bases). The CDR3 is 14 amino acids. CDR1 MDHEN and CDR2 SYDVKM come from the germline V gene. Trimming removed 5 bases at V and 2 bases at J, with 12 bases between. Written as DNA, the CDR3 is TGTGCCAGCAGTCGCATGCGGGGACAAGAGACCCAGTACTTC. Its translation is CASSRMRGQETQYF.

The V gene is TRBV30, the J gene TRBJ2-7; 8 bases are a match to TRBD1. Germline CDR1 GTSNPN, CDR2 SVGIG (reference sequence). This CDR3 has 13 residues. V gave up 4 bases and J gave up 5 bases; unmatched junction bases: 7. DNA of the CDR3: TGTGCCTGGATCCGACAGGGGTGGGACGAGCAGTACTTC. The encoded protein is CAWIRQGWDEQYF.